This T cell receptor beta chain was captured in a study of shared clonotypes between healthy human individuals (dated by TCRdb to about 2020). Regarding the study in general: The cohort comprised a couple of women and a few men aged 18 to 49 years. For each donor, CD4 naive and CD4 memory were each run on three plates, CD8 naive on two plates, and CD8 memory on one plate. To estimate repertoire size and how much clonotype sharing occurs between individuals, the study deeply sequenced the blood TCR repertoires of five healthy adults. To increase sequencing depth and limit assay-specific biases, TCR repertoire library preparation and sequencing were carried out by different laboratories using diverse techniques. Each donor's leukapheresis produced roughly between roughly 0.94 and 9.5 billion PBMCs.

V ends up 4 bases short and J 4 bases short, with an unmatched junction base count of 5. The CDR3 runs 15 amino acids, cysteine and phenylalanine included. Kept here is only the CDR3 DNA, which spans 45 bases and is read in frame from base 1. CDR1 and CDR2 are drawn from the germline V gene (reference sequence): GTSNPN, SVGIG. With regard to this clone: Its antigen is currently not known. Within one base of it there is no much larger clone, and no base qualities were kept.

General study outcomes and caveats: Because the study included only a small number of donors, the genetic and exposure-history diversity represented was limited. Pairwise subsampling indicated that sequencing depth was expected to affect the degree of clonotype sharing among donors. Estimated clonotype richness was generally larger for naive than for memory subsets. Clonotypes shared by all four sorted-subset donors showed higher generation probabilities than non-shared clonotypes. Sampling was limited to blood, and TCR repertoires in tissue likely differ from TCR repertoires in blood. Approximately 5% of naive CD4, 3.5% of naive CD8, approximately 2.2% of memory CD4, and about 0.4% of memory CD8 clonotypes were shared across a few donors. Rarefaction of sorted-subset datasets indicated incomplete sequencing despite the large sequencing depth.

The donors were healthy, HIV-negative adults who had no recently reported acute infections or vaccinations. Every donor was a Caucasian adult residing in Nashville, Tennessee, USA. CD4+ T cells were enriched through magnetic negative selection, after which naive cells were positively selected on CD45RA and the remaining negative fraction served as the memory subset. Blood was collected by leukapheresis, and PBMCs were isolated by Ficoll-Histopaque density gradient centrifugation and then cryopreserved in liquid nitrogen vapor phase. Analytical flow cytometry was used to check the purity and quantity of each magnetically sorted T cell population. Each sorted fraction had its genomic DNA isolated and then quantified by UV absorbance on a Nanodrop 2000c. TCR CDR3 regions were amplified from genomic DNA by multiplex PCR using the deep immunoSEQ assay. Extracted genomic DNA from each cell subset was spread evenly across all wells of several immunoSEQ 96-well plates, with each plate serving as a replicate. For sorted subsets, each replicate PCR was loaded with 200 to 250 ng genomic DNA, equivalent to 30,000 to 35,000 T cell genomes. Purified libraries were quantified with a Qubit 3.0 fluorometer, sized on a Bioanalyzer 2100, and re-quantified with the KAPA Library Quantification kit. Every immunoSEQ 96-well plate was sequenced on a dedicated single-read 150-cycle Illumina NextSeq 550 flow cell. Regarding the original processing steps: Because the immunoSEQ output held only junctional sequences and lacked quality scores, the filtering could not match the filtering applied to full-length reads. To assign V/J genes and CDR3, sequences were annotated using PyIR, a Python wrapper for IgBLAST v1.9, with IMGT germline references. Reads were filtered out if the reads had weak V/J assignments (E-value above 1e-6), no CDR3, stop codons, out-of-frame junctions, or ambiguous translated residues. V3J clonotypes were defined as sequences sharing the same inferred V gene, J gene, and CDR3 amino acid sequence. Percentage overlap between repertoires was computed as shared unique clonotypes divided by the size of the smaller repertoire. Richness of each repertoire was evaluated using RTK rarefaction, the Chao1 estimator, and Recon v2.1 estimates of unobserved clonotypes. Generation probabilities were computed with OLGA for all TCRbeta clonotypes obtained by the gDNA method from a handful of donors. TCRdb's version of the immuneACCESS table is confined to in-frame rearrangements and falls short of the full clone set. An unresolved V gene accounts for under half of the shortfall where checked; the remainder is of unknown origin. V, J and clone size were drawn from that table, and D and trimming were deduced from the DNA. The sample includes 2 million to 2.5 million clones, with about 94% observed a single time. Of the sample, roughly 0.13% falls within the top ten clones.

The sample consisted of naive CD4+ T cells sorted from blood. The intended sense of this specimen's cell subset or site label: CD45RA+ positively selected. Here the chain combines TRBV30 and TRBJ1-6, with 9 middle bases fitting TRBD1. This clonotype originated in a young man in good health. DNA sequence: TGTGCCTGGAACGCGGGACAGGGTTATAATTCACCCCTCCACTTT. Its product reads: CAWNAGQGYNSPLHF.